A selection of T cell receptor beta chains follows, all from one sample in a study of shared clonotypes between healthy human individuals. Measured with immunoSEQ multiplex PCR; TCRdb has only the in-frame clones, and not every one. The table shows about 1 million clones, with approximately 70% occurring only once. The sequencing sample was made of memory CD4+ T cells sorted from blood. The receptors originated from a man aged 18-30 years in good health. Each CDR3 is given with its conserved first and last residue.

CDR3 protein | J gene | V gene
CASSPRQGNEAFF | TRBJ1-1 | TRBV27
CASSLGGVQETQYF | TRBJ2-5 | TRBV5-1
CAISELGHTEAFF | TRBJ1-1 | TRBV10-3
CASSVGKGIQPQHF | TRBJ1-5 | TRBV19
CASSLDYTGELFF | TRBJ2-2 | TRBV6-1
CASIRDTGELFF | TRBJ2-2 | TRBV6-5
CASSQDDDQLGGNYEQYF | TRBJ2-7 | TRBV14
CASSPEQSYGYTF | TRBJ1-2 | TRBV18
CASSYSGTGGKLFF | TRBJ1-4 | TRBV6-5
CASSPGTGSYNEQFF | TRBJ2-1 | TRBV18
CASSPGQGIGYTF | TRBJ1-2 | TRBV5-1
CASNNRGRAEAFF | TRBJ1-1 | TRBV19
CASSWTGGRDTQYF | TRBJ2-3 | TRBV11-2
CASSPIMTGLGEQYF | TRBJ2-7 | TRBV18
CASLSGTGDHEQYF | TRBJ2-7 | TRBV5-1
CASSVGLAGGPSTDTQYF | TRBJ2-3 | TRBV9
CAISESMDYGYTF | TRBJ1-2 | TRBV10-3
CASSPGEEGNTIYF | TRBJ1-3 | TRBV18
CASSSTGNTEAFF | TRBJ1-1 | TRBV7-2
CASSYSTDNSPLHF | TRBJ1-6 | TRBV6-6
CASSPTFGASGTEAFF | TRBJ1-1 | TRBV2
CASSLVQGRDGYTF | TRBJ1-2 | TRBV7-2
CASSQGAGGRNEQFF | TRBJ2-1 | TRBV4-2
CASRRTYEQYF | TRBJ2-7 | TRBV6-6
CASSLGTGSVAGELFF | TRBJ2-2 | TRBV7-3
CASSSGRVNTEAFF | TRBJ1-1 | TRBV7-8
CASSLGDYYGYTF | TRBJ1-2 | TRBV28
CASSPGFDTQYF | TRBJ2-3 | TRBV5-1
CASSLGDRNTGELFF | TRBJ2-2 | TRBV5-1
CASSDVPLNEQFF | TRBJ2-1 | TRBV9
CASSPWTVNTEAFF | TRBJ1-1 | TRBV5-1
CASSFRTNNEQFF | TRBJ2-1 | TRBV5-1
CAWAPTGSNYGYTF | TRBJ1-2 | TRBV30
CASSAVNLEGTDTQYF | TRBJ2-3 | TRBV4-2
CASSLSWDGAYEQYF | TRBJ2-7 | TRBV5-8
CASTETSGGRTGELFF | TRBJ2-2 | TRBV11-2
CASSRRLAGAQETQYF | TRBJ2-5 | TRBV7-2
CASSEGTSVASNEQFF | TRBJ2-1 | TRBV6-1
CASHNSLGPTDTQYF | TRBJ2-3 | TRBV25-1
CASSLGAAGGPNEQFF | TRBJ2-1 | TRBV7-7
CASSVSSGRADEQYF | TRBJ2-7 | TRBV5-5
CASSVDAGTKYSPLHF | TRBJ1-6 | TRBV9
CASSLMATANEKLFF | TRBJ1-4 | TRBV7-9
CASSIQGGSSTDTQYF | TRBJ2-3 | TRBV2
CASSYRLETQYF | TRBJ2-5 | TRBV2
CASSFDYEQYF | TRBJ2-7 | TRBV7-2
CASSRGGARDTEAFF | TRBJ1-1 | TRBV7-2
CASSLVEGTGKLFF | TRBJ1-4 | TRBV5-1
CASSRVGDPGNTIYF | TRBJ1-3 | TRBV5-1
CASSGYGQGGNQPQHF | TRBJ1-5 | TRBV6-1